This entry is about one T cell receptor (beta chain). As yet, its antigen is unknown. CD4+ T cells from unexposed donors were obtained before the COVID-19 pandemic (2011-2018). Isolation of CD4+ T cells took place after approximately 10 days in culture. Assay used: immunoSEQ multiplex PCR; TCRdb lists only in-frame clones, some missing. Of under 25,000 clones listed, roughly 80% are singletons. This record belongs to a study of CD4 T cells in relation to SARS-CoV-2 and coronaviruses. Study at large: PBMCs were cultured with antigen for about eleven days before TCR beta sequencing.

Whole-study findings and limits: Crossreactive clones expanded significantly less to SARS-CoV-2 than monoreactive clones.

This TCR came from a human donor in good health. Sequencing was done on a sample of CD4+ T cells from PBMCs, cultured in vitro.

CDR3 DNA: TGTGCCAGTAATTCGGCTAGCGGGAGTGATGGGCAGTTCTTC. Protein: CASNSASGSDGQFF. The chain couples TRBV19 to TRBJ2-1, with 10 bases identical to TRBD2. CDR3 length: 14 amino acids. The trim removed 7 bases at V and 12 bases at J, leaving 12 bases unmatched. Germline V gene data show CDR1 as LNHDA and CDR2 as SQIVND (reference sequence).